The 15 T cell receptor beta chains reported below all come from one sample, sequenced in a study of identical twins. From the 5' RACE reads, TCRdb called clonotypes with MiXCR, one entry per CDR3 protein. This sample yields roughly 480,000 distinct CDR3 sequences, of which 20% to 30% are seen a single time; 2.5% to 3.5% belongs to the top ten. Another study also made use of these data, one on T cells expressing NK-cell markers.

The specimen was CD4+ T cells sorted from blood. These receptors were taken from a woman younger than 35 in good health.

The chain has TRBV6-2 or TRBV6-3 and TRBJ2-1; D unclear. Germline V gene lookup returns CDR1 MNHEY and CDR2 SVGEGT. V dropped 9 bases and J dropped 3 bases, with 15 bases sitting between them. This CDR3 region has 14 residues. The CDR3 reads CASEQLGNYNEQFF. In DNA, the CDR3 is TGTGCCAGTGAACAACTGGGGAACTACAATGAGCAGTTCTTC.

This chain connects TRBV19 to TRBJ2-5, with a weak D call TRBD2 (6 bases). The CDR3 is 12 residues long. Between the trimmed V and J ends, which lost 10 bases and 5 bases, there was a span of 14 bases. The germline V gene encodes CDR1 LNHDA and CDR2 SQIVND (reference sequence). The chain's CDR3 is CATQAGRETQYF. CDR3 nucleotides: TGTGCCACTCAGGCTGGGAGGGAGACCCAGTACTTC.

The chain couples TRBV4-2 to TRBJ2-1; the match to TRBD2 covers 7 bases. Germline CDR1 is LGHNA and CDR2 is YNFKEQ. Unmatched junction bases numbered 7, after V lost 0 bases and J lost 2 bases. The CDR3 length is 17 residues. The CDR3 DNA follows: TGTGCCAGCAGCCAAGATATGGGGGGGGAGGCCTACAATGAGCAGTTCTTC. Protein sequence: CASSQDMGGEAYNEQFF.

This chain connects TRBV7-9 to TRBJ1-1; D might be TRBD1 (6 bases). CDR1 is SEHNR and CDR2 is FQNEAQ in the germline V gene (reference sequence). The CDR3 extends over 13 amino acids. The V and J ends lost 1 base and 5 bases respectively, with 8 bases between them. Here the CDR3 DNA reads TGTGCCAGCAGCTTAGAGCAGGGGACTGAAGCTTTCTTT. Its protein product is CASSLEQGTEAFF. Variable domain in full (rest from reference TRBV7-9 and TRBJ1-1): DTGVSQNPRHKITKRGQNVTFRCDPISEHNRLYWYRQTLGQGPEFLTYFQNEAQLEKSRLLSDRFSAERPKGSFSTLEIQRTEQGDSAMYLCASSLEQGTEAFFGQGTRLTVV.

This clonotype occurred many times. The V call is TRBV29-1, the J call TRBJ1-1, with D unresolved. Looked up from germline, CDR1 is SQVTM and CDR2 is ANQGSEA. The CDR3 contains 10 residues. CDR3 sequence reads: CSALNTEAFF. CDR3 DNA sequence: TGCAGTGCTCTAAACACTGAAGCTTTCTTT.

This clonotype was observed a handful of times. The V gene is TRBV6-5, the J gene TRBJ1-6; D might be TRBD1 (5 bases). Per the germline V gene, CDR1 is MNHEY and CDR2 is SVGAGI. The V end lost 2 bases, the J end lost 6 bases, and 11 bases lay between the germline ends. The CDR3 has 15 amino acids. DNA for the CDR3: TGTGCCAGCAGTTACACCGGGGCAGTTAATTCACCCCTCCACTTT. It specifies CASSYTGAVNSPLHF.

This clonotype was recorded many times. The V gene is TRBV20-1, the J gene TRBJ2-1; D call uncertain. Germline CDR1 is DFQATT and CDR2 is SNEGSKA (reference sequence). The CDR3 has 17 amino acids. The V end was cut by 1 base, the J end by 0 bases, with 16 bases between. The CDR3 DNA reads TGCAGTGCTAGAGCCCTCGTTGAGGAGAGCTCCTACAATGAGCAGTTCTTC. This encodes CSARALVEESSYNEQFF.

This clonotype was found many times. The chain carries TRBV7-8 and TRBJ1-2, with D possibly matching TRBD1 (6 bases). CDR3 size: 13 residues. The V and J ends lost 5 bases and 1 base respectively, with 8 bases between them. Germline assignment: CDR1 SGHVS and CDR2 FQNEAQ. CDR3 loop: CASSQDSNYGYTF. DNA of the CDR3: TGTGCCAGCAGCCAGGACAGTAACTATGGCTACACCTTC.

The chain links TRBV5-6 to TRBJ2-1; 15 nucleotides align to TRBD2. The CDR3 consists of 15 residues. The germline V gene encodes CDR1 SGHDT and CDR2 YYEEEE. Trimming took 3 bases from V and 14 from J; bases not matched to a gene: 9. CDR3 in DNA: TGTGCCAGCAGCTCAGGACTAGCGGGAGGGGGGACGGAGTTCTTC. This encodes CASSSGLAGGGTEFF.

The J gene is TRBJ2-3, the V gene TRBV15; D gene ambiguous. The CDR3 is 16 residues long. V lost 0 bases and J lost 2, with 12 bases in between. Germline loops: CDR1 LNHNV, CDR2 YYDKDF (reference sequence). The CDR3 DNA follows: TGTGCCACCAGCAGAGATTATGTGCAGTCCACAGATACGCAGTATTTT. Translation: CATSRDYVQSTDTQYF.

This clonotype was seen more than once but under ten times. CDR3 in DNA: TGCAGTGCTCTGCGCGGGAGGGCTACAGCTAATGAGCAGTTCTTC. It codes for CSALRGRATANEQFF. This chain joins TRBV20-1 and TRBJ2-1, with 9 positions matching TRBD2. V lost 5 bases and J lost 7; bases outside the gene matches: 12. The CDR3 sequence is 15 residues long. Germline V gene lookup returns CDR1 DFQATT and CDR2 SNEGSKA (reference sequence).

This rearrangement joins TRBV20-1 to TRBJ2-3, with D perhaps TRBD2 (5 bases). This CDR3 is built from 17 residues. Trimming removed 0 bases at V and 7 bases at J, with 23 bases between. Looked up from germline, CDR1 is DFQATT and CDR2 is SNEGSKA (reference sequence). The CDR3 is CSARERETRSPRYTQYF. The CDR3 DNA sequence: TGCAGTGCTAGAGAGAGGGAGACGAGATCCCCCCGATATACGCAGTATTTT.

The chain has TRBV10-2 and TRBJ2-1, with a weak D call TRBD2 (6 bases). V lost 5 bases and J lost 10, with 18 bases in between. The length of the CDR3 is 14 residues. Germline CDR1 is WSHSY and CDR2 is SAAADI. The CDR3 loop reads CASSLLPGEGEQFF. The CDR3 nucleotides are TGCGCCAGCAGTCTCCTCCCGGGAGAGGGCGAGCAGTTCTTC.

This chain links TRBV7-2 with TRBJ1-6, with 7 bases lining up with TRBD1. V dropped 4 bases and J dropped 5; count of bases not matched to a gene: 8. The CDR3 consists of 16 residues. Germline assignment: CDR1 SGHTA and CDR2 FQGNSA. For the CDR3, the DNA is TGTGCCAGCAGCTCTTTACAGGGGTTGAATAATTCACCCCTCCACTTT. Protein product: CASSSLQGLNNSPLHF.

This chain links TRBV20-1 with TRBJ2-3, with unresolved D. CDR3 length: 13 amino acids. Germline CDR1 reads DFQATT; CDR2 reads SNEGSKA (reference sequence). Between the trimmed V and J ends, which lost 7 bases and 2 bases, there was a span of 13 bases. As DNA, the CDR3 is TGCAGTGGCCGCGGTGGGAACACAGATACGCAGTATTTT. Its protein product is CSGRGGNTDTQYF.